One and the same sample provided the 10 T cell receptor beta chains below, sequenced in a study of T cells after yellow fever vaccination. MiXCR was run by TCRdb on the 5' RACE reads, yielding one entry per CDR3 protein. Of some 300,000 distinct CDR3 sequences in the sample, about 10% were seen once. This sample comprised CD4+ T cells sorted from PBMCs, obtained 5 days after the yellow fever booster vaccination. These receptors all stem from a man aged 18 to 30 who received the YFV17D yellow fever vaccine.

The chain couples TRBV11-1 to TRBJ2-3, with a tentative D call TRBD2 (6 bases). Germline loops: CDR1 SGHAT, CDR2 FQDESV (reference sequence). The CDR3 covers 17 residues. The ends were cut back, 5 bases at V and 0 bases at J, with 18 bases in the middle. The CDR3 here is CASSTPFGGSSTDTQYF. As DNA, the CDR3 is TGTGCCAGCAGCACACCTTTCGGGGGATCGAGCACAGATACGCAGTATTTT.

The J gene is TRBJ1-1, the V gene TRBV12-3 or TRBV12-4; D is unclear. The CDR3 runs 14 residues. V was cut by 2 bases and J by 0 bases, with 7 bases left in between. CDR3 nucleotides: TGTGCCAGCAGTTTACCCGAAATGAACACTGAAGCTTTCTTT. Amino acid sequence: CASSLPEMNTEAFF.

This clonotype was seen a single time. The chain recombines TRBV12-3 or TRBV12-4 with TRBJ1-2; weak D call: TRBD1 (5 bases). The CDR3 extends over 14 amino acids. V was cut by 2 bases and J by 2 bases, with 9 bases left in between. The CDR3 loop is CASSLLGTNYGYTF. The CDR3 DNA follows: TGTGCCAGCAGTTTACTGGGGACGAACTATGGCTACACCTTC.

This chain connects TRBV11-1 to TRBJ1-1, with TRBD1 identical over 10 bases. This CDR3 has 15 residues. V was clipped by 3 bases and J by 3 bases; unmatched bases: 4. Germline V gene lookup returns CDR1 SGHAT and CDR2 FQDESV (reference sequence). CDR3: CASSLTGGADTEAFF. CDR3 bases: TGTGCCAGCAGCTTGACAGGGGGCGCGGACACTGAAGCTTTCTTT. Full variable domain (rest looked up from reference TRBV11-1 and TRBJ1-1): EAEVAQSPRYKITEKSQAVAFWCDPISGHATLYWYRQILGQGPELLVQFQDESVVDDSQLPKDRFSAERLKGVDSTLKIQPAELGDSAMYLCASSLTGGADTEAFFGQGTRLTVV.

This clonotype appeared many times. The chain joins TRBV4-3 to TRBJ2-1; D is unresolved. CDR3 length: 15 amino acids. The V gene's germline CDR1 is LGHNA and CDR2 YSLEER. Deletions cut 0 bases from V and 4 bases from J, with 10 bases between. In nucleotides, the CDR3 is TGCGCCAGCAGCCAAGACAAGAACACTTACAATGAGCAGTTCTTC. Its protein is CASSQDKNTYNEQFF.

This clonotype has just a few counts. The V call is TRBV12-3 or TRBV12-4, the J call TRBJ1-5; D is perhaps TRBD1 (5 bases). The CDR3 is made up of 14 amino acids. Trimming cost V 6 bases and J 10 bases, with 19 bases left between them. CDR3 sequence reads: CASRAGTARGPQHF. In nucleotides, the CDR3 is TGTGCCAGCAGGGCAGGGACGGCTCGGGGCCCCCAGCATTTT.

The genes are TRBV6-6 and TRBJ2-3; TRBD1 matches at 9 bases. From germline, CDR1 is MNHNY and CDR2 SVGAGI (reference sequence). The CDR3 spans 15 residues. V shed 6 bases, J shed 3 bases, and the junction held 7 bases outside the gene matches. The CDR3 DNA reads as TGTGCCAGCAGCAGCCGGGACAGGGCAACAGATACGCAGTATTTT. It translates to CASSSRDRATDTQYF.

In this sample, this clonotype turned up a few times. The gene calls are TRBV14 and TRBJ2-3; possibly TRBD2 for D (6 bases). Germline V CDR1 and CDR2: SGHDN, FVKESK. Trimming removed 4 bases from V and 0 bases from J, with 11 bases in between. The CDR3 is 15 amino acids. This CDR3 is CASSPAGLSTDTQYF. CDR3 nucleotide sequence: TGTGCCAGCAGCCCGGCGGGGTTAAGCACAGATACGCAGTATTTT.

As concerns this clonotype: A much larger clone is a single base away; this may be a read error. V gene TRBV20-1 combines with J gene TRBJ1-1, with a possible D match to TRBD1 (6 bases). CDR1 and CDR2 (germline): DFQATT, SNEGSKA (reference sequence). The CDR3 length is 12 residues. Trimming stripped 0 bases from V and 4 bases from J, with 6 bases between. CDR3 in amino acids: CSAREGATEAFF. CDR3 DNA sequence: TGCAGTGCTAGAGAGGGGGCCACTGAAGCTTTCTTT.

V gene TRBV7-2 combines with J gene TRBJ2-3; maybe TRBD2 (6 bases). The germline V gene has CDR1 SGHTA and CDR2 FQGNSA. V was clipped by 1 base and J by 6 bases, with 17 bases between them. CDR3 length equals 16 residues. As DNA, the CDR3 is TGTGCCAGCAGCTTAGTGGGGACGGGGGTCCCGGATACGCAGTATTTT. The encoded protein is CASSLVGTGVPDTQYF.